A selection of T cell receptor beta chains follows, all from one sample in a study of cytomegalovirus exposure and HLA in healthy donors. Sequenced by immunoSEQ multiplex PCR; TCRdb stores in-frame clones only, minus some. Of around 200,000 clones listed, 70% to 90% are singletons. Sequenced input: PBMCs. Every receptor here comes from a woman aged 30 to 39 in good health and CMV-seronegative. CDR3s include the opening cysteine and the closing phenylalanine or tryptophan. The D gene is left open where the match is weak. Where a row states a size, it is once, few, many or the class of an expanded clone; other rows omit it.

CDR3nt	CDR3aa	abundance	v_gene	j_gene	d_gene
TGTGCCAGCAGTTACAACGTGGCCCAAGAGACCCAGTACTTC	CASSYNVAQETQYF	.	TRBV6-5	TRBJ2-5	.
TGTGCCAGCAGTCACAGGGTCACCTACGAGCAGTACTTC	CASSHRVTYEQYF	.	TRBV6-6	TRBJ2-7	.
TGTGCCAGCAGTTACGACAGGGAGGCTGAAGCTTTCTTT	CASSYDREAEAFF	once	TRBV6-5	TRBJ1-1	TRBD1
TGTGCCTGGATGACCACAGGGTATGGCTACGAGCAGTACTTC	CAWMTTGYGYEQYF	.	TRBV30	TRBJ2-7	.
TGTGCCAGCAGTTACCCCAGGGCCACTGAAAGAAATTCACCCCTCCACTTT	CASSYPRATERNSPLHF	.	TRBV27	TRBJ1-6	.
TGTGCCAGCTTGACTAGCGGGGGGGCTCGCGGGGAGCTGTTTTTT	CASLTSGGARGELFF	.	TRBV19	TRBJ2-2	TRBD2
TGTGCCATCAGTGAGTCTAGGGGTTACCAGAATGAGCAGTTCTTC	CAISESRGYQNEQFF	.	TRBV10-3	TRBJ2-1	.
TGTGCCAGCAGTTTATACCCGAAGGGACAGTTTTTCAATCAGCCCCAGCATTTT	CASSLYPKGQFFNQPQHF	.	TRBV28	TRBJ1-5	TRBD1
TGTGCCAGCAGTCCGGGACTGATCACCTACGAGCAGTACTTC	CASSPGLITYEQYF	.	TRBV27	TRBJ2-7	.
TGTGCCAGCGTCGGGAGTCCCACCTACGAGCAGTACTTC	CASVGSPTYEQYF	.	TRBV6-1	TRBJ2-7	.
TGTGCCAGCAGCTTATCCTACGGGAGACAAGAGACCCAGTACTTC	CASSLSYGRQETQYF	.	TRBV7-2	TRBJ2-5	.
TGTGCCAGTAGTGAGACAGGGGGGAACACAGATACGCAGTATTTT	CASSETGGNTDTQYF	.	TRBV19	TRBJ2-3	TRBD1
TGTGCCAGCAGTGAAATACTGAAGGGGGCAGATGGAAACACCATATATTTT	CASSEILKGADGNTIYF	.	TRBV25-1	TRBJ1-3	TRBD1
TGTGCCAGCAGCTTCCAGGATGCCGCTAATACCGGGGAGCTGTTTTTT	CASSFQDAANTGELFF	once	TRBV7-9	TRBJ2-2	.
TGCGCCAGCAGCCCACTAGCGAACACCGGGGAGCTGTTTTTT	CASSPLANTGELFF	.	TRBV5-1	TRBJ2-2	.
TGTGCCAGCAGCCCCATGGTAGATCAGCCCCAGCATTTT	CASSPMVDQPQHF	.	TRBV7-2	TRBJ1-5	.
TGTGCCAGTAGCAGGACAGAACTCTACAATGAGCAGTTCTTC	CASSRTELYNEQFF	.	TRBV19	TRBJ2-1	.
TGTGCCAGCGAAGTAGCAACAGATACGCAGTATTTT	CASEVATDTQYF	.	TRBV2	TRBJ2-3	.
TGTGCCAGCAGCTTCCCGGGGACAGGGAAAAACATTCAGTACTTC	CASSFPGTGKNIQYF	.	TRBV7-9	TRBJ2-4	TRBD1
TGTGCCAGCAGTTCCCACAGGGTTCCCTACTATGGCTACACCTTC	CASSSHRVPYYGYTF	.	TRBV28	TRBJ1-2	.
TGTGCCAGCAGTTTGGAGGGTGGGGAGCAGTTCTTC	CASSLEGGEQFF	.	TRBV27	TRBJ2-1	.
TGTGCCAGCAGTGAAAGGACTTACGGTGTTGAGCAGTTCTTC	CASSERTYGVEQFF	.	TRBV2	TRBJ2-1	.
TGTGCCAGCAGTGATGTTAGGGGTATAAGTGAGCAGTACTTC	CASSDVRGISEQYF	.	TRBV2	TRBJ2-7	.
TGTGCCATCGGACAGGGGGGGACTGAAGCTTTCTTT	CAIGQGGTEAFF	.	TRBV28	TRBJ1-1	TRBD1
TGTGCCAGCAGCTTAGTTGCGGGAGGGGAGACCCAGTACTTC	CASSLVAGGETQYF	.	TRBV7-9	TRBJ2-5	TRBD2
TGTGCCAGCACAACAGGGCCCTCTGGGGCCAACGTCCTGACTTTC	CASTTGPSGANVLTF	few	TRBV28	TRBJ2-6	.
TGTGCCAGTAGTTGGGGGACAGGGGTGACGGGGCAGCCCCAGCATTTT	CASSWGTGVTGQPQHF	.	TRBV19	TRBJ1-5	TRBD1
TGCGCCAGCAGCCAGAGCGCTACACATTACGAGCAGTACTTC	CASSQSATHYEQYF	.	TRBV4-1	TRBJ2-7	.
TGTGCCAGCAGAAAAATTAGCGGGAGGAACACCGGGGAGCTGTTTTTT	CASRKISGRNTGELFF	.	TRBV11-2	TRBJ2-2	TRBD2
TGTGCCAGCAGTGAACGGGACGAGCAGTACTTC	CASSERDEQYF	once	TRBV6-1	TRBJ2-7	.
TGTGCCAGCAGCTTACTATCATTTAGCGGGAGGCCCTACGAGCAGTACTTC	CASSLLSFSGRPYEQYF	.	TRBV7-9	TRBJ2-7	TRBD2
TGTGCCAGCAGTGAAGGGCTTCCTCAAGAGACCCAGTACTTC	CASSEGLPQETQYF	.	TRBV2	TRBJ2-5	.
TGTGCCGGACAGGGGGGGCGCTGTGAAAAACTGTTTTTT	CAGQGGRCEKLFF	.	TRBV6-5	TRBJ1-4	TRBD1
TGTGCCAGCAGTTTAGGGGGAGGGGTCTACTACGAGCAGTACTTC	CASSLGGGVYYEQYF	once	TRBV27	TRBJ2-7	TRBD2
TGTGCCAGCGGGGGGAGGACAGGGCATTCCGGGGAGCTGTTTTTT	CASGGRTGHSGELFF	.	TRBV6-6	TRBJ2-2	TRBD1
TGTGCCAGCAGCTTACAGGGCGGGAGAGGGGGCACAGATACGCAGTATTTT	CASSLQGGRGGTDTQYF	.	TRBV7-9	TRBJ2-3	TRBD2
TGTGCCAGCAGCTTAGGTCGAGTAGGACAGGGAGTAACATCCTACTCTGGAAACACCATATATTTT	CASSLGRVGQGVTSYSGNTIYF	.	TRBV7-8	TRBJ1-3	TRBD1
TGTGCTAGCAGCTTAGAAGAGGGAGAGACCCAGTACTTC	CASSLEEGETQYF	.	TRBV7-7	TRBJ2-5	.
TGTGCCAGCAGCTACCGGGACAGGGGGGTCGGAGACAATCAGCCCCAGCATTTT	CASSYRDRGVGDNQPQHF	.	TRBV5-5	TRBJ1-5	TRBD1
TGTGCCAGCAGCTTGGAGACGGAGGGGCACTACGAGCAGTACTTC	CASSLETEGHYEQYF	.	TRBV7-9	TRBJ2-7	.
TGTGCCAGCAGCTGGGACAGGGGCCAAGAGACCCAGTACTTC	CASSWDRGQETQYF	.	TRBV5-8	TRBJ2-5	TRBD1
TGCGCCAGCAGCTTACGGACAGGGACGAGGACTGAAGCTTTCTTT	CASSLRTGTRTEAFF	.	TRBV5-1	TRBJ1-1	TRBD1
TGTGCCAGCAGTCAAGTGGGCCAGAGAGCCTACGAGCAGTACTTC	CASSQVGQRAYEQYF	.	TRBV14	TRBJ2-7	.
TGTGCCAGCAGCGGGGGGGCCGGAGATACGCAGTATTTT	CASSGGAGDTQYF	.	TRBV27	TRBJ2-3	TRBD2
TGCGCCAGCAGATCCTCTAGCGGGAGTGAGACCCAGTACTTC	CASRSSSGSETQYF	.	TRBV5-1	TRBJ2-5	TRBD2
TGTGCCAGCAAGAACGCGGGGCGTCCCTATGGCTACACCTTC	CASKNAGRPYGYTF	few	TRBV27	TRBJ1-2	.
TGTGCCAGTAGTCCGGACTGGAGTGAAAAACTGTTTTTT	CASSPDWSEKLFF	.	TRBV19	TRBJ1-4	.